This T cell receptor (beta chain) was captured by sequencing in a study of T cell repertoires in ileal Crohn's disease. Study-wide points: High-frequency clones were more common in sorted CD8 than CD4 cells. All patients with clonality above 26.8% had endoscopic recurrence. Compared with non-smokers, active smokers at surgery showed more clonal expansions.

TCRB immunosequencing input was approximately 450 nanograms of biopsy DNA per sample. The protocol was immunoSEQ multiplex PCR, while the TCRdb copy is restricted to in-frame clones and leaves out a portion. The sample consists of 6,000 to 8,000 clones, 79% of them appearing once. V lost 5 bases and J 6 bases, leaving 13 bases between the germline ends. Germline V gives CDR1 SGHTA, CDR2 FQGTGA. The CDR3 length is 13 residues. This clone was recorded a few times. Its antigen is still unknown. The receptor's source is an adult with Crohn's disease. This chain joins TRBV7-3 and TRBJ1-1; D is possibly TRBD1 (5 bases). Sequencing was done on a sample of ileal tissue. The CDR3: CASSVDSYAEAFF. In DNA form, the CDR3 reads TGTGCCAGCAGCGTTGACAGTTATGCTGAAGCTTTCTTT.